This TCR beta chain was sequenced in a study of shared clonotypes between healthy human individuals. The method was immunoSEQ multiplex PCR; TCRdb's version includes in-frame clones alone and lacks a portion of them. The table has some 2.1 million clones, 85% to 95% seen once. From germline, CDR1 is SGDLS and CDR2 YYNGEE. V was pared by 0 bases and J by 4 bases, with 2 bases of the junction left unmatched. CDR3 size: 15 residues. The TCR originated in a man aged 18-30 years in good health. V usage is TRBV9 and J usage is TRBJ1-3, with TRBD1 identical over 9 bases. Specimen: naive CD4+ T cells sorted from blood. Subset noted: CD45RA+ positively selected. CDR3 sequence: CASSVEDRGGNTIYF. The CDR3 nucleotides are TGTGCCAGCAGCGTAGAGGACAGGGGCGGAAACACCATATATTTT.